A single sample is the source of the 4 T cell receptor beta chains below, sequenced in a study of early T cells in non-severe SARS-CoV-2 infection. Using its own MiXCR run on the 5' RACE reads, TCRdb lists one record per CDR3 protein. This table has about 35,000 distinct CDR3 sequences, 5.5% to 7% appearing once. Sequencing used whole blood. These receptors were taken from an adult who was a healthcare worker with PCR-confirmed SARS-CoV-2 infection or an uninfected control (not recorded which).

Sample share makes this clonotype medium-sized (0.01 to 0.1%). This chain's CDR3 is CASSGLAGDTGELFF. The CDR3 nucleotides read TGTGCCAGCAGTGGACTAGCGGGAGACACCGGGGAGCTGTTTTTT. This sequence joins TRBV6-4 and TRBJ2-2; 12 bases match TRBD2. In germline, CDR1 is MRHNA, CDR2 SNTAGT. This CDR3 has 15 residues. V lost 4 bases, J lost 3 bases, and 0 bases stayed unmatched.

This clonotype came up a few times. The chain joins TRBV5-1 to TRBJ2-3, with D possibly TRBD1 on 5 matching bases. Looked up from germline, CDR1 is SGHRS and CDR2 is YFSETQ. V shed 0 bases and J shed 4 bases, with 9 bases lying between them. CDR3 length: 14 amino acids. CDR3 DNA sequence: TGCGCCAGCAGCTTGGTGGGGCCGGCAGATACGCAGTATTTT. Protein sequence: CASSLVGPADTQYF.

Turning to this clonotype: This could be a read error, since a much larger clone is one nucleotide away. V and J are TRBV29-1 and TRBJ2-5; TRBD1 might be the D (5 bases). CDR1 is SQVTM, CDR2 ANQGSEA, per germline. The CDR3 extends over 11 amino acids. The CDR3 sequence is CSAGPQETRYF. DNA of the CDR3: TGCAGCGCAGGGCCCCAAGAGACCCGGTACTTC.

This chain connects TRBV19 to TRBJ2-3; 7 bases agree with TRBD1. The junction had 15 bases not matched to a gene; V was cut back by 8 bases and J by 4 bases. The CDR3 sequence is 16 residues long. Germline CDR1 LNHDA, CDR2 SQIVND (reference sequence). CDR3 sequence reads: CASARREQGISDTQYF. Here the CDR3 DNA reads TGTGCCAGTGCACGCAGGGAACAGGGGATCTCAGATACGCAGTATTTT.